This T cell receptor beta chain was captured in a study of blood T cell repertoires in COVID-19. In the study overall: Samples came from the United States, Italy and Spain, spanning acute and convalescent COVID-19.

Germline assignment: CDR1 MNHNY and CDR2 SVGAGI (reference sequence). The CDR3 consists of 15 residues. V shed 4 bases, J shed 6 bases, and the junction held 5 bases outside the gene matches. Repertoires were generated with immunoSEQ multiplex PCR, while TCRdb's copy carries only in-frame clones and drops some. The table lists roughly 320,000 clones, just under 90% of them singletons. The TCR was taken from a woman aged 50 to 60 with COVID-19, enrolled during active disease. This chain uses TRBV6-6 with TRBJ1-6; TRBD1 aligns across 8 bases. What was sequenced was peripheral blood. The CDR3 here is CASSSGQGVNSPLHF. As DNA, the CDR3 is TGTGCCAGCAGTTCTGGACAGGGAGTTAATTCACCCCTCCACTTT.